This record covers a single TCR beta chain. This specimen includes other DNA sequences encoding the same CDR3. With 2 bases removed from V and 2 bases from J, the gap between germline ends came to 13 bases. The CDR3 contains 15 residues. Germline CDR1 SGDLS, CDR2 YYNGEE. The sample belongs to a study of shared clonotypes between healthy human individuals. Data came from immunoSEQ multiplex PCR; TCRdb stores just in-frame clones and leaves some out. The sample lists 450,000 to 700,000 clones, 95% occurring once. Selected positively for CCR7 and CD45RO-negative, naive CD8 cells excluded terminally differentiated effector memory CD45RA+ cells.

Sequenced input: naive CD8+ T cells sorted from blood. The TCR sequence derives from a woman aged 25 to 39 in good health. The genes are TRBV9 and TRBJ1-2, with D possibly matching TRBD1 (6 bases). Here the CDR3 reads CASSVGQGRNYGYTF. The CDR3 nucleotides are TGTGCCAGCAGCGTTGGGCAGGGGAGAAACTATGGCTACACCTTC. The complete variable domain, with remaining parts taken from reference TRBV9 and TRBJ1-2, reads DSGVTQTPKHLITATGQRVTLRCSPRSGDLSVYWYQQSLDQGLQFLIQYYNGEERAKGNILERFSAQQFPDLHSELNLSSLELGDSALYFCASSVGQGRNYGYTFGSGTRLTVV.